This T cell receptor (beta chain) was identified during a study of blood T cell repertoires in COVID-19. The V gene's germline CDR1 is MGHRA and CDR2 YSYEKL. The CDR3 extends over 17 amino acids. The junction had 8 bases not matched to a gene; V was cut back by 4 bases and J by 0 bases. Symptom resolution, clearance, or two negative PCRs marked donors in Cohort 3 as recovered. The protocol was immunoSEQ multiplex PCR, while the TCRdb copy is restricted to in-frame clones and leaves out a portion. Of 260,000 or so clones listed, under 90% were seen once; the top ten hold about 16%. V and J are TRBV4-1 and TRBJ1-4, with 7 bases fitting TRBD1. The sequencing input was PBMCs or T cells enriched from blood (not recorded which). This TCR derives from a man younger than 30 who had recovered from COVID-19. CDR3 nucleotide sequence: TGCGCCAGCAGCCTTGGACAGGCCCGATCAACTAATGAAAAACTGTTTTTT. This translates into CASSLGQARSTNEKLFF.